These T cell receptor beta chains were read from a single sample in a study of cytomegalovirus exposure and HLA in healthy donors. Data came from immunoSEQ multiplex PCR; TCRdb stores just in-frame clones and leaves some out. The repertoire holds 100,000 to 150,000 clones, roughly 80% seen once, with roughly 1.2% in the top ten. The sample comprised PBMCs. These receptors came from a boy between 5 and 17 years old in good health and CMV-seronegative. CDR3s include the opening cysteine and the closing phenylalanine or tryptophan. Size is stated for part of the rows, as once, few or many counts, or as a class when the clone is expanded.

. | TRBV9 | CASGRQGLNTEAFF
. | TRBV5-1 | CASSPGQGLAGGPGETQYF
few | TRBV19 | CASSGSGPDTGELFF
. | TRBV6-1 | CASSEFGRVNTEAFF
. | TRBV30 | CAWGTEYSNQPQHF
. | TRBV7-2 | CASSSDRVFNQPQHF
. | TRBV2 | CATTAGYEQYF
. | TRBV27 | CASSLGKSTEAFF
. | TRBV21-1 | CASSPTGPAISDTQYF
. | TRBV27 | CASSLRTGPSYNEQFF
. | TRBV30 | CAFRRSGYTF
. | TRBV4-2 | CASSPPGYNEQFF
. | TRBV10-2 | CASSLAGGNEQFF
. | TRBV6-6 | CASSYPGTGHTEAFF
. | TRBV29-1 | CSVSPTRYEQYF
. | TRBV11-2 | CASSSDRVGTQYF
. | TRBV29-1 | CSVSHRDGEQYF
. | TRBV11-2 | CASSLVGSSADTQYF
. | TRBV11-3 | CASSAGTGVGDTQYF
. | TRBV25-1 | CASREMGGGPVYEQYF
. | TRBV5-1 | CASSRASGFNEQFF
. | TRBV29-1 | CSSQGSGEQFF
. | TRBV7-2 | CASSLAGGGNQPQHF
once | TRBV2 | CASRQGAGEKLFF
. | TRBV30 | CAWDRGNQPQHF
few | TRBV6-1 | CASSGWDRMNTEAFF
. | TRBV7-2 | CASSSGLAGALKAYEQYF
. | TRBV5-1 | CASSLSSGAHEQYF
. | TRBV7-9 | CASSYRGAGEKLFF
. | TRBV7-9 | CASSLGQGGQPQHF
. | TRBV25-1 | CASSGYRGNTGELFF
. | TRBV5-4 | CASSPWTGNYEQYF
. | TRBV29-1 | CSVEDRVVTEAFF
. | TRBV30 | CAWAQGQNRYGYTF
. | TRBV4-1 | CASSRSAGAGELFF